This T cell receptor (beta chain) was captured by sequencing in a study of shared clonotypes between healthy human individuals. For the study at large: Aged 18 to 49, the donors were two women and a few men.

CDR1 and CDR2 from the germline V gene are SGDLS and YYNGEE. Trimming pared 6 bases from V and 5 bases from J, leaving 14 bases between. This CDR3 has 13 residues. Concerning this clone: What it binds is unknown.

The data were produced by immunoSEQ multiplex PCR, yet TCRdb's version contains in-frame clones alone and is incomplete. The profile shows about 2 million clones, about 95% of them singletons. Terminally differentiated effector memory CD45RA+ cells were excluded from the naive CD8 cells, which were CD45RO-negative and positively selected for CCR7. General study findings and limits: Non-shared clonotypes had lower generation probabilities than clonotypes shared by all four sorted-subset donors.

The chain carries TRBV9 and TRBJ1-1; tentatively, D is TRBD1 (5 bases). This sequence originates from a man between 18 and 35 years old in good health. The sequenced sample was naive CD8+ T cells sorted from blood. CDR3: CASNVGGETEAFF. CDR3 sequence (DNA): TGTGCCAGCAACGTCGGGGGAGAAACTGAAGCTTTCTTT.